This passage covers 4 T cell receptor beta chains from one sample sequenced in a study of blood T cell repertoires in COVID-19. Data came from immunoSEQ multiplex PCR; TCRdb stores just in-frame clones and leaves some out. The sample shows 110,000 or so clones, 85% of them seen only once. The source material was peripheral blood. The receptors come from a human donor in a cohort sampled during active COVID-19.

This chain connects TRBV11-3 to TRBJ2-7; 11 bases match TRBD2. This CDR3 contains 14 residues. V was clipped by 3 bases and J by 4 bases; unmatched bases: 2. The germline V gene has CDR1 SGHNT and CDR2 YENEEA. In DNA form, the CDR3 reads TGTGCCAGCAGCTTGGGGACTAGCGGTTACGAGCAGTACTTC. It translates to CASSLGTSGYEQYF.

This chain links TRBV7-2 with TRBJ2-7; 9 bases line up with TRBD1. J lost 4 bases, V lost 5 bases, and 9 bases had no gene match. The germline V gene encodes CDR1 SGHTA and CDR2 FQGNSA. This CDR3 is 15 amino acids long. DNA for the CDR3: TGTGCCAGCAGCCTCCCTACGACAGGGGGATACGAGCAGTACTTC. As protein: CASSLPTTGGYEQYF.

This rearrangement joins TRBV27 to TRBJ1-1; D is uncertain. The CDR3 covers 11 residues. Trimming left V 8 bases short and J 8 bases short, with 12 bases between. Germline-derived CDR1 and CDR2 are MNHEY and SMNVEV (reference sequence). CDR3 DNA: TGTGCCAGCGCAGAGGGAGCAGAAGCTTTCTTT. Protein sequence: CASAEGAEAFF.

This chain uses TRBV11-2 with TRBJ1-1; possibly TRBD1 for D (5 bases). V was clipped by 8 bases and J by 3 bases, with 7 bases between them. Germline assignment: CDR1 SGHAT and CDR2 FQNNGV. This CDR3 is 11 amino acids long. The CDR3 spells CASQGYTEAFF. The CDR3 bases are TGTGCCAGCCAGGGTTACACTGAAGCTTTCTTT. The full variable domain, with the rest looked up from reference TRBV11-2 and TRBJ1-1, is EAGVAQSPRYKIIEKRQSVAFWCNPISGHATLYWYQQILGQGPKLLIQFQNNGVVDDSQLPKDRFSAERLKGVDSTLKIQPAKLEDSAVYLCASQGYTEAFFGQGTRLTVV.